The clone carrying this TCR beta chain was seen a few times. What it recognizes is unknown. Looked up from germline, CDR1 is MGHRA and CDR2 is YSYEKL. J was trimmed by 3 bases and V by 0 bases; bases with no gene match: 4. The CDR3 spans 15 residues. This sample is drawn from a study of T cell repertoires in cytomegalovirus infection. Each CDR3 protein gets one entry after TCRdb re-called the reads with MiXCR. The sample contains about 130,000 distinct CDR3 sequences, 32% of which appear only once. The TCR originated in a human donor in good health (CMV status not recorded). Some clones in this sample may be carry-over from other donors' samples. The source material was CD8+ T cells from cultured PBMCs, sampled from culture after CMV antigen stimulation. The rearrangement joins TRBV4-1 to TRBJ2-7; 8 nucleotides line up with TRBD1. In nucleotides, the CDR3 is TGCGCCAGCAGCCAAGACTACGACAGGGGCTACGAGCAGTACTTC. Its translation is CASSQDYDRGYEQYF.